Sequencing of this TCR beta chain was carried out in a study of Graves' ophthalmopathy and Graves' hyperthyroidism. Study-wide context: Hyperthyroidism counted as stable given no ophthalmopathy within 18 months of follow-up.

The V gene's germline CDR1 is SQVTM and CDR2 ANQGSEA. The CDR3 has 14 amino acids. Investigators amplified TCR beta CDR3 regions from RNA transcripts. An opening RT-PCR round employed HTBI primers and preceded a second-round multiplex PCR. Via MiXCR, TCRdb re-called the multiplex PCR reads, giving one row per CDR3 protein. Of 1 million to 1.3 million distinct CDR3 sequences listed, about 38% were seen once; the top ten hold 11%. V gene TRBV29-1 combines with J gene TRBJ1-2; TRBD1 aligns across 8 bases. The clonotype originates from an adult man with Graves' hyperthyroidism. Sequencing was carried out using peripheral blood or thyroid tissue (not recorded which). The chain's CDR3 is CSAYPQGAAYGYTF. DNA of the CDR3: TGCAGTGCTTACCCCCAGGGGGCAGCCTATGGCTACACCTTC.